These T cell receptor beta chains were read from a single sample in a study of blood T cells in healthy people across ages. One entry per CDR3 protein results from TCRdb running MiXCR on the 5' RACE reads. The table records 800,000 or so distinct CDR3 sequences, more than 20% of them present only once. These data were also reused for a study on T cells of mothers and their children.

The sample consisted of blood. The receptors derive from a boy aged 5-17 years in good health. The CDR3 runs from the conserved cysteine through the conserved F or W. Each record gives: clone size, J gene, V gene, D gene, CDR3 DNA, CDR3 protein. D genes are given only for firm matches. Clone size is shown for a subset of rows, as once, few, many or a class of expanded clone.

-,TRBJ2-3,TRBV25-1,-,TGTGCCAGCAGAGGCCGTACAGGGAACACAGATACGCAGTATTTT,CASRGRTGNTDTQYF
-,TRBJ1-2,TRBV6-6,TRBD1,TGTGCCAGCAGTTGGACAGGATCAAACTATGGCTACACCTTC,CASSWTGSNYGYTF
few,TRBJ2-5,TRBV27,TRBD2,TGTGCCAGCAGTCCCGGACTAGCGGGAGTGAAGTTCTTC,CASSPGLAGVKFF
-,TRBJ2-5,TRBV7-9,-,TGTGCCAGCAGCGACGGGTTGAATCGAGAGACCCAGTACTTC,CASSDGLNRETQYF
few,TRBJ1-2,TRBV29-1,-,TGCAGCGTCACGGGCTGGGGTGGCTACACCTTC,CSVTGWGGYTF
-,TRBJ2-5,TRBV20-1,TRBD2,TGCAGTGCTAGAGTAGCGGGCAGAGAGACCCAGTACTTC,CSARVAGRETQYF
-,TRBJ2-7,TRBV5-1,-,TGCGCCAGCACCCCGGAGGGTAGAACCTACGAGCAGTACTTC,CASTPEGRTYEQYF
few,TRBJ2-1,TRBV6-4,-,TGTGCCAGCAGCGCCCTAGCTGCTGAAGGTAATGAGCAGTTCTTC,CASSALAAEGNEQFF
few,TRBJ1-2,TRBV11-2,TRBD1,TGTGCCAGCAGCTCGACAGGGGTCCGTCAAGGCTACACCTTC,CASSSTGVRQGYTF
-,TRBJ2-7,TRBV3-1,-,TGTGCCAGCAGCCAAGTTTTTCCAGGGACGTACGAGCAGTACTTC,CASSQVFPGTYEQYF
-,TRBJ1-2,TRBV28,-,TGTGCCAGCAGCCGAGTGACGGATTATGGCTACACCTTC,CASSRVTDYGYTF
-,TRBJ2-1,TRBV4-3,TRBD1,TGCGCCAGCAGCCAACAAGGACAGGGCTCCTACAATGAGCAGTTCTTC,CASSQQGQGSYNEQFF
few,TRBJ1-5,TRBV19,TRBD1,TGTGGCACCCGGGGGACAGGGGGCCCCTTACCTTACAATCAGCCCCAGCATTTT,CGTRGTGGPLPYNQPQHF
few,TRBJ2-4,TRBV4-3,-,TGCGCCAGCAGCCAAGGGAGGGCCGCGCCGAAAAACATTCAGTACTTC,CASSQGRAAPKNIQYF
few,TRBJ2-5,TRBV29-1,-,TGCAGCGTTGAAGATCCAGGGGCGGAGGAGACCCAGTACTTC,CSVEDPGAEETQYF
few,TRBJ1-2,TRBV25-1,TRBD1,TGTGCCAGCAGTGGACCGCCTACGGACAGGGGGCCTGGCTACACCTTC,CASSGPPTDRGPGYTF
-,TRBJ2-3,TRBV7-3,-,TGTGCCAGCAGCCCCCTTGGGGGCGCAGATACGCAGTATTTT,CASSPLGGADTQYF
-,TRBJ2-3,TRBV5-1,-,TGCGCCAGCAGCTTGGGCGCCTCAGCGGGCTTGAGCACAGATACGCAGTATTTT,CASSLGASAGLSTDTQYF
-,TRBJ1-1,TRBV7-2,-,TGTGCCAGCAGCGCACCAGGGGCCTGGGGACCTGAAGCTTTCTTT,CASSAPGAWGPEAFF
-,TRBJ2-7,TRBV6-5,-,TGTGCCAGCCGGGACGGCTTCTACGAGCAGTGCTTC,CASRDGFYEQCF
-,TRBJ2-1,TRBV6-1,TRBD2,TGTGCCAGCACGGGACTAGGGGACTACAATGAGCAGTTCTTC,CASTGLGDYNEQFF
few,TRBJ1-1,TRBV4-3,-,TGCGCCAGCAGCCAAGAAGTTTTGGGGGGCACTGAAGCTTTCTTT,CASSQEVLGGTEAFF
-,TRBJ2-3,TRBV21-1,-,TGTGCCAGCAGCAACCGAGGGACTGCGGCTACAGATACGCAGTATTTT,CASSNRGTAATDTQYF
-,TRBJ2-7,TRBV5-1,-,TGCGCCAGCAGTAAGGACAGTACCAGCTCCTACGAGCAGTACTTC,CASSKDSTSSYEQYF
few,TRBJ2-5,TRBV30,-,TGTGCCTGGAGTGTACGCCCAGGGGGGCAGGGTGGGGAGACCCAGTACTTC,CAWSVRPGGQGGETQYF
-,TRBJ2-5,TRBV7-3,TRBD2,TGTGCCAGCAGCTTAATAGACGGGAGGGCCGGGGTGGAGACCCAGTACTTC,CASSLIDGRAGVETQYF
-,TRBJ1-2,TRBV12-3/TRBV12-4,TRBD1,TGTGCCAGCAGTTGGGACAGGGGTAGATGGGGCTACACCTTC,CASSWDRGRWGYTF
few,TRBJ2-1,TRBV5-5,-,TGTGCCAGCAGCTTGCGCGGGCCGTGGAATGAGCAGTTCTTC,CASSLRGPWNEQFF
few,TRBJ2-1,TRBV11-3,TRBD2,TGTGCCAGCAGCTTAGCAGCGGGAGGGACCCATGAGCAGTTCTTC,CASSLAAGGTHEQFF
many,TRBJ2-3,TRBV12-3/TRBV12-4,-,TGTGCCAGCAGTTTAATCAGCACAGATACGCAGTATTTT,CASSLISTDTQYF
once,TRBJ2-1,TRBV7-8,TRBD1,TGTGCCAGCAGCTTAGCAATGGGACAGCCAGGACAGAATGAGCAGTTCTTC,CASSLAMGQPGQNEQFF
many,TRBJ2-5,TRBV18,-,TGTGCCAGCAGTTCAAGCCAAGAGACCCAGTACTTC,CASSSSQETQYF
few,TRBJ2-5,TRBV28,TRBD1,TGTGCCAGCAGTTTATCCGGGACAGGGGGAAAGACCCAGTACTTC,CASSLSGTGGKTQYF
-,TRBJ1-1,TRBV3-1,-,TGTGCCAGCAGCCTCCTAACGGGGATGGACTTT,CASSLLTGMDF
-,TRBJ1-1,TRBV27,-,TGTGCCACTTTCGGTGCAGGGCTGAACACTGAAGCTTTCTTT,CATFGAGLNTEAFF
-,TRBJ1-2,TRBV12-3/TRBV12-4,-,TGTGCCAGCAGCATAGGACGTCCGTATGGCTACACCTTC,CASSIGRPYGYTF
-,TRBJ1-4,TRBV15,-,TGTGCCACCACCAGACAGGACCTAGCGAAACTGTTTTTT,CATTRQDLAKLFF
-,TRBJ2-7,TRBV7-8,-,TGTGCCAGCAGCTCCGACAGCTCCTACGGGCAGTACTTC,CASSSDSSYGQYF
-,TRBJ2-7,TRBV2,-,TGTGCCAGCAGCGGAGGCCGGGCCCTTAACTACGAGCAGTACTTC,CASSGGRALNYEQYF
-,TRBJ2-5,TRBV9,TRBD2,TGTGCCAGCAGCGCTGGACTAGCGGCTCAAGAGACCCAGTACTTC,CASSAGLAAQETQYF
few,TRBJ2-3,TRBV27,-,TGTGCCAGCAGTTGGGCCTCCAGCGGCACAGATACGCAGTATTTT,CASSWASSGTDTQYF
-,TRBJ1-1,TRBV20-1,TRBD1,TGCAGTGCTAGAGATGACAGGGGTTTGGACACTGAAGCTTTCTTT,CSARDDRGLDTEAFF